This is a list of T cell receptor beta chains from one sample in a study of blood T cell repertoires in COVID-19. Repertoires were generated with immunoSEQ multiplex PCR, while TCRdb's copy carries only in-frame clones and drops some. The table lists about 300,000 clones, about nine tenths of them singletons. Source material: peripheral blood. Receptors were obtained from a man aged 18 to 29 with active or convalescent COVID-19. Both conserved end residues are part of each CDR3. The D gene is left open where the match is weak. Expanded clones get a size class; other rows say once, few or many, or leave the size out.

D,V,size,J,CDR3,DNA
NA,TRBV27,NA,TRBJ2-7,CASSLTGTHLYEQYF,TGTGCCAGCAGTTTAACCGGGACACATCTTTACGAGCAGTACTTC
TRBD1,TRBV6-6,few,TRBJ1-5,CASSSGQGTINQPQHF,TGTGCCAGCAGCTCCGGACAGGGCACTATCAATCAGCCCCAGCATTTT
NA,TRBV5-1,NA,TRBJ1-2,CASSLEPGALSQDGYTF,TGCGCCAGCAGCTTGGAGCCAGGGGCCCTATCGCAGGACGGCTACACCTTC
NA,TRBV7-9,NA,TRBJ1-2,CASSLSDSTNYGYTF,TGTGCCAGCAGCTTATCCGACAGTACTAACTATGGCTACACCTTC
NA,TRBV19,NA,TRBJ1-2,CASRRDFGYTF,TGTGCCAGTAGACGGGATTTTGGCTACACCTTC
NA,TRBV7-2,once,TRBJ2-5,CASSLNLGEGETQYF,TGTGCCAGCAGCTTAAATTTAGGGGAAGGAGAGACCCAGTACTTC
NA,TRBV10-1,NA,TRBJ1-1,CASSDGGDRTEAFF,TGCGCCAGCAGTGACGGGGGAGACCGCACTGAAGCTTTCTTT
NA,TRBV6-1,NA,TRBJ2-6,CASSERQGYGANVLTF,TGTGCCAGCAGTGAACGGCAGGGGTATGGGGCCAACGTCCTGACTTTC
TRBD1,TRBV11-2,NA,TRBJ1-2,CASSPGQDRFHGYTF,TGTGCCAGCAGCCCTGGACAGGATCGTTTTCATGGCTACACCTTC
TRBD2,TRBV9,NA,TRBJ2-1,CASSYRPGLDNEQFF,TGTGCCAGCAGCTACCGACCGGGACTAGACAATGAGCAGTTCTTC
TRBD1,TRBV19,NA,TRBJ1-5,CASSMIAGGEQPQHF,TGTGCCAGTAGTATGATTGCAGGGGGCGAACAGCCCCAGCATTTT
TRBD1,TRBV5-1,once,TRBJ1-4,CASSPNPGTGSNEKLFF,TGCGCCAGCAGCCCTAACCCCGGGACAGGGTCTAATGAAAAACTGTTTTTT
NA,TRBV7-9,NA,TRBJ2-5,CASNEGGQETQYF,TGTGCCAGCAACGAAGGGGGTCAAGAGACCCAGTACTTC
NA,TRBV5-4,NA,TRBJ1-4,CASTHPGEKLFF,TGTGCCAGCACCCACCCGGGGGAAAAACTGTTTTTT
NA,TRBV7-9,NA,TRBJ1-4,CASSLDGRGEKLFF,TGTGCCAGCAGCTTAGACGGGCGCGGGGAAAAACTGTTTTTT
TRBD1,TRBV13,NA,TRBJ2-1,CASSQRDRVGNEQFF,TGTGCCAGCAGCCAGAGGGACAGGGTGGGCAATGAGCAGTTCTTC
TRBD1,TRBV19,NA,TRBJ1-3,CASRVDRGVSGNTIYF,TGTGCCAGTAGGGTGGACAGGGGTGTCTCTGGAAACACCATATATTTT
TRBD1,TRBV7-9,NA,TRBJ1-5,CASSLGTGRQPQHF,TGTGCCAGCAGCTTAGGGACAGGTCGTCAGCCCCAGCATTTT
NA,TRBV23-1,NA,TRBJ2-7,CASSQSHQGTYEQYF,TGCGCCAGCAGTCAATCCCACCAGGGAACCTACGAGCAGTACTTC
NA,TRBV5-1,NA,TRBJ1-5,CASSAQAGGSQHF,TGCGCCAGCAGCGCTCAGGCCGGGGGGTCCCAGCATTTT
TRBD2,TRBV19,NA,TRBJ2-3,CASSIVPPLAGEGGDTQYF,TGTGCCAGTAGTATTGTTCCCCCCCTAGCGGGAGAAGGCGGCGATACGCAGTATTTT
NA,TRBV6-5,NA,TRBJ2-7,CASSTSQYRLYEQYF,TGTGCCAGCAGTACCTCACAGTACCGTCTCTACGAGCAGTACTTC
NA,TRBV12-3/TRBV12-4,many,TRBJ1-1,CASSETWEEAFF,TGTGCCAGCAGTGAAACATGGGAGGAAGCTTTCTTT